The 24 T cell receptor beta chains reported below all come from one sample, sequenced in a study of blood T cell repertoires in COVID-19. Using immunoSEQ multiplex PCR, the repertoire was profiled, and TCRdb retains in-frame clones only, with some absent. Of some 66,000 clones in the sample, about 94% were seen once. The material sequenced was peripheral blood. Every receptor here comes from a man in his 70s with active COVID-19.

This rearrangement joins TRBV28 to TRBJ2-7; perhaps TRBD1 as D (5 bases). Trimming removed 3 bases from V and 2 bases from J, with 11 bases in between. CDR3 length: 14 residues. The germline V gene has CDR1 MDHEN and CDR2 SYDVKM. CDR3 in DNA: TGTGCCAGCAGTTTCCTCGACAGACCCTACGAGCAGTACGTC. The encoded protein is CASSFLDRPYEQYV.

The rearrangement uses TRBV2 and TRBJ1-6, with 7 bases lining up with TRBD1. The J segment lost 5 bases and the V segment lost 6 bases, leaving 7 bases of the junction unmatched. The germline CDR1 and CDR2 sequences are SNHLY and FYNNEI. The CDR3 extends over 15 amino acids. The DNA of the CDR3 is TGTGCCAGCAGGCCGACAGGGTTCGATAATTCACCCCTCCACTTT. Amino acids: CASRPTGFDNSPLHF.

The chain is built from TRBV5-6 and TRBJ1-1, with 8 bases identical to TRBD1. The CDR3 has 15 residues. The germline gives CDR1 SGHDT, CDR2 YYEEEE. J was trimmed by 5 bases and V by 4 bases; bases with no gene match: 10. The CDR3 DNA sequence: TGTGCCAGCAGCCCCGGACAGGGTGTTCGGACTGAAGCTTTCTTT. It yields the protein CASSPGQGVRTEAFF.

The gene calls are TRBV6-1 and TRBJ2-3; TRBD2 matches 13 bases. Germline V lookup: CDR1 MNHNS, CDR2 SASEGT. The CDR3 has 16 residues. After removal of 1 base from V and 8 bases from J, the junction contained 6 bases not matched to a gene. The CDR3 spells CASSEGTSGGMGTQYF. In DNA form, the CDR3 reads TGTGCCAGCAGTGAAGGGACTAGCGGGGGAATGGGTACGCAGTATTTT.

The V and J genes are TRBV27 and TRBJ1-6; 7 nucleotides match TRBD1. Per the germline V gene, CDR1 is MNHEY and CDR2 is SMNVEV (reference sequence). The CDR3 runs to 15 residues. The J segment lost 11 bases and the V segment lost 2 bases, leaving 9 bases of the junction unmatched. This CDR3 reads CASSLTAGGSAPLHF. CDR3 coding DNA: TGTGCCAGCAGTTTAACGGCAGGGGGGAGCGCACCCCTCCACTTT.

J is TRBJ2-2 and V is TRBV19; 7 bases are a match to TRBD2. Trimming removed 4 bases from V and 4 bases from J; junction bases left unmatched: 9. There are 16 residues in the CDR3. Germline lookup yields CDR1 LNHDA and CDR2 SQIVND (reference sequence). In DNA, the CDR3 is TGTGCCAGTAGTACCCGGGGAGGGGAGGGCACCGGGGAGCTGTTTTTT. Protein: CASSTRGGEGTGELFF.

The chain employs TRBV5-1 and TRBJ2-3; 8 bases align to TRBD2. Trimming removed 3 bases from V and 3 bases from J; junction bases left unmatched: 9. CDR1 is SGHRS, CDR2 YFSETQ, per germline. The CDR3 is made up of 16 amino acids. The CDR3 reads CASSSVGAGVTDTQYF. The CDR3 region has the DNA TGCGCCAGCAGCTCGGTAGGAGCGGGGGTAACAGATACGCAGTATTTT.

The rearrangement links TRBV4-2 to TRBJ2-5; 10 positions match TRBD2. V gave up 1 base and J gave up 4 bases; unmatched junction bases: 0. CDR3 length equals 14 residues. Germline V gene lookup returns CDR1 LGHNA and CDR2 YNFKEQ. The CDR3 coding sequence is TGTGCCAGCAGCCAAGGGACTAGCGGAGAGACCCAGTACTTC. This gives the protein CASSQGTSGETQYF.

This rearrangement joins TRBV5-1 to TRBJ1-1; 11 nucleotides align to TRBD1. The CDR3 sequence is 14 residues long. Trimming took 5 bases from V and 7 from J; bases not matched to a gene: 7. In germline, CDR1 is SGHRS, CDR2 YFSETQ. CDR3 region: CASRWGQGVNEAFF. CDR3 in DNA: TGCGCCAGCAGGTGGGGACAGGGGGTCAATGAAGCTTTCTTT.

This rearrangement joins TRBV9 to TRBJ2-2, with TRBD1 identical over 9 bases. In germline, CDR1 is SGDLS, CDR2 YYNGEE. J lost 2 bases, V lost 0 bases, and 5 bases had no gene match. The CDR3 has 17 residues. This CDR3 reads CASSVAGQGGNTGELFF. In nucleotides, the CDR3 is TGTGCCAGCAGCGTAGCGGGACAGGGAGGTAACACCGGGGAGCTGTTTTTT.

The chain employs TRBV7-9 and TRBJ2-2; 11 bases are shared with TRBD1. Trimming removed 4 bases from V and 6 bases from J; junction bases left unmatched: 4. The germline V gene has CDR1 SEHNR and CDR2 FQNEAQ (reference sequence). The CDR3 sequence is 15 residues long. CDR3 in amino acids: CASSWTGGAAGELFF. In DNA form, the CDR3 reads TGTGCCAGCAGCTGGACAGGGGGCGCGGCCGGGGAGCTGTTTTTT. Full variable domain (remainder filled in from reference TRBV7-9 and TRBJ2-2): DTGVSQNPRHKITKRGQNVTFRCDPISEHNRLYWYRQTLGQGPEFLTYFQNEAQLEKSRLLSDRFSAERPKGSFSTLEIQRTEQGDSAMYLCASSWTGGAAGELFFGEGSRLTVL.

V usage is TRBV25-1 and J usage is TRBJ2-1; no firm D call. The CDR3 totals 14 residues. Deletions cut 5 bases from V and 6 bases from J, with 14 bases between. CDR1 MGHDK and CDR2 SYGVNS come from the germline V gene. The CDR3 region has the DNA TGTGCCAGCAGTTCCTCCGTGAGACTCAATGAGCAGTTCTTC. It translates to CASSSSVRLNEQFF. The complete variable domain, with remaining parts taken from reference TRBV25-1 and TRBJ2-1, reads EADIYQTPRYLVIGTGKKITLECSQTMGHDKMYWYQQDPGMELHLIHYSYGVNSTEKGDLSSESTVSRIRTEHFPLTLESARPSHTSQYLCASSSSVRLNEQFFGPGTRLTVL.

The rearrangement uses TRBV29-1 and TRBJ1-2; maybe TRBD1 (6 bases). CDR3 length: 13 amino acids. CDR1 SQVTM and CDR2 ANQGSEA come from the germline V gene. The germline V and J ends were trimmed by 7 bases and 7 bases, with 19 bases remaining between them. The CDR3 is CSAAYSRDTGYTF. The CDR3 DNA reads TGCAGCGCAGCCTACTCCCGGGACACTGGCTACACCTTC.

The V call is TRBV7-9, the J call TRBJ1-1; tentatively, D is TRBD1 (5 bases). The CDR3 length is 16 residues. CDR1 SEHNR and CDR2 FQNEAQ come from the germline V gene (reference sequence). The V and J ends lost 6 bases and 3 bases respectively, with 20 bases between them. CDR3 loop: CASSHNTDTRDTEAFF. The CDR3 DNA sequence: TGTGCCAGCAGTCATAACACGGATACCAGGGACACTGAAGCTTTCTTT.

The genes are TRBV2 and TRBJ2-3; 9 bases match TRBD1. Germline assignment: CDR1 SNHLY and CDR2 FYNNEI. V lost 6 bases, J lost 4 bases, and 8 bases stayed unmatched. The CDR3 has 15 residues. The DNA for the CDR3 is TGTGCCAGCAGCGCAGACAGGGGGAAGGCAGATACGCAGTATTTT. Protein: CASSADRGKADTQYF.

This chain links TRBV5-1 with TRBJ2-2; 8 bases fit TRBD2. Per the germline V gene, CDR1 is SGHRS and CDR2 is YFSETQ. This CDR3 region has 15 residues. V dropped 4 bases and J dropped 5; count of bases not matched to a gene: 7. The CDR3 loop is CASSEVAGGTGELFF. CDR3 in DNA: TGCGCCAGCAGCGAAGTGGCGGGGGGTACCGGGGAGCTGTTTTTT.

The chain combines TRBV19 with TRBJ2-3, with 8 nucleotides matching TRBD1. CDR3 length: 13 amino acids. Germline CDR1 reads LNHDA; CDR2 reads SQIVND (reference sequence). V gave up 6 bases and J gave up 5 bases; unmatched junction bases: 4. The CDR3 region is CASSDRGGDTQYF. The CDR3, as DNA: TGTGCCAGTAGCGACAGGGGTGGAGATACGCAGTATTTT.

The chain uses TRBV11-3 and TRBJ2-1, with 8 bases aligning to TRBD2. The CDR3 has 17 amino acids. The ends lost 7 bases at V and 4 bases at J; junction bases unmatched: 15. Germline V gives CDR1 SGHNT, CDR2 YENEEA. The CDR3, as DNA: TGTGCCAGCACCGACCGCAGGGGCGGGGGGCATTACAATGAGCAGTTCTTC. As protein: CASTDRRGGGHYNEQFF. The whole variable domain, filled in from reference TRBV11-3 and TRBJ2-1, reads EAGVVQSPRYKIIEKKQPVAFWCNPISGHNTLYWYLQNLGQGPELLIRYENEEAVDDSQLPKDRFSAERLKGVDSTLKIQPAELGDSAVYLCASTDRRGGGHYNEQFFGPGTRLTVL.

The rearrangement uses TRBV6-2 or TRBV6-3 and TRBJ2-5; 10 bases agree with TRBD2. With 1 base clipped from V and 2 bases from J, the junction kept 1 base outside the gene matches. The V gene's germline CDR1 is MNHEY and CDR2 SVGEGT. CDR3 length equals 15 residues. CDR3 protein: CASSYYSGGQETQYF. CDR3 in DNA: TGTGCCAGCAGTTACTATAGCGGGGGGCAAGAGACCCAGTACTTC.

This rearrangement joins TRBV11-2 to TRBJ2-5; TRBD2 aligns across 8 bases. The germline V gene encodes CDR1 SGHAT and CDR2 FQNNGV. J was trimmed by 2 bases and V by 3 bases; bases with no gene match: 2. This CDR3 is built from 14 residues. CDR3: CASSFGRGQETQYF. CDR3 sequence (DNA): TGTGCCAGCAGCTTCGGGAGGGGACAAGAGACCCAGTACTTC.

The chain carries TRBV4-3 and TRBJ2-1; 9 bases map to TRBD2. The germline gives CDR1 LGHNA, CDR2 YSLEER. V trimming: 1 base; J trimming: 0 bases; junction bases outside the gene matches: 4. The CDR3 runs to 17 residues. DNA for the CDR3: TGCGCCAGCAGCCAAGGTGGGCGGGGGGGCTCCTACAATGAGCAGTTCTTC. This translates into CASSQGGRGGSYNEQFF.

V usage is TRBV19 and J usage is TRBJ1-2; 9 bases map to TRBD1. This CDR3 is 15 amino acids long. J gave up 0 bases and V 5 bases, and 4 bases lay outside the gene matches. The germline V gene encodes CDR1 LNHDA and CDR2 SQIVND (reference sequence). CDR3 sequence: CASSQGQGPNYGYTF. Written as DNA, the CDR3 is TGTGCCAGTAGTCAGGGACAGGGTCCTAACTATGGCTACACCTTC.

CDR3 residues: CASSQEIGESYEKLFF. For the CDR3, the DNA is TGTGCCAGCAGCCAAGAGATCGGGGAAAGTTATGAAAAACTGTTTTTT. This chain uses TRBV4-2 with TRBJ1-4; unclear D gene. The CDR3 has 16 amino acids. V was pared by 0 bases and J by 6 bases, with 14 bases between. The germline V gene has CDR1 LGHNA and CDR2 YNFKEQ.

V gene TRBV14 combines with J gene TRBJ2-7, with no clear D. This CDR3 region has 14 residues. V was shortened by 4 bases and J by 0 bases, with 10 bases between the two germline ends. Germline V lookup: CDR1 SGHDN, CDR2 FVKESK. The CDR3 sequence is CASSPEWSSYEQYF. CDR3 nucleotides: TGTGCCAGCAGCCCAGAATGGAGCTCCTACGAGCAGTACTTC.